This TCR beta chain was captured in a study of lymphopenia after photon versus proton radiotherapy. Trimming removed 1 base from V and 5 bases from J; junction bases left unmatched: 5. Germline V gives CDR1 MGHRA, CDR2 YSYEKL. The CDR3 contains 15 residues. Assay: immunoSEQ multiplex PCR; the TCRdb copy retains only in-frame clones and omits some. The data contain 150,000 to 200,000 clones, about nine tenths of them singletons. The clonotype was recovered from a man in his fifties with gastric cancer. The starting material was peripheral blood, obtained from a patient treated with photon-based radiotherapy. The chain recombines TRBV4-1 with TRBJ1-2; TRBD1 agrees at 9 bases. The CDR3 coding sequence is TGCGCCAGCAGCCAAGGGACAGGGGATTTTTATGGCTACACCTTC. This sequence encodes CASSQGTGDFYGYTF.